This TCR beta chain was identified in a study of cytomegalovirus exposure and HLA in healthy donors. For this clone: Its antigen is as yet unknown.

Whole-study findings and limits: In a later analysis, productive TCRs from donors in an Asian-associated ancestry cluster reportedly carried fewer N-insertions than the cohort mean. It was reported that TCR beta sequences correctly inferred the HLA-A and HLA-B alleles for most subjects.

The length of the CDR3 is 17 residues. The V gene lost 3 bases and the J gene lost 0 bases, with 17 bases spanning the gap. Germline assignment: CDR1 MDHEN and CDR2 SYDVKM. The PCR had 60 Vbeta and 13 Jbeta primers. Assay used: immunoSEQ multiplex PCR; TCRdb lists only in-frame clones, some missing. The sample totals more than 100,000 clones. This cohort consisted of healthy bone marrow donors. V gene TRBV28 combines with J gene TRBJ1-2; TRBD1 is a possible D gene (6 bases). Sequencing was performed on PBMCs. This TCR was sampled from a man aged 40-49 years in good health and CMV-seronegative. In nucleotides, the CDR3 is TGTGCCAGCAGTTTGTCGGGACACTCTTTCTCTAACTATGGCTACACCTTC. Its translation: CASSLSGHSFSNYGYTF.